This TCR beta chain derives from a study of control samples from healthy donors and cancer patients. Data came from immunoSEQ multiplex PCR; TCRdb stores just in-frame clones and leaves some out. The top ten clones hold 1.5% to 2% of a sample with about 54,000 clones, roughly 96% of them seen once. The germline gives CDR1 SGHDN, CDR2 FVKESK. There are 20 residues in the CDR3. V lost 0 bases to trimming and J lost 3 bases; unmatched junction nucleotides: 13. Input material: blood. The source is a woman aged 25-40 years in good health. The chain combines TRBV14 with TRBJ2-1, with 11 nucleotides matching TRBD2. The CDR3 spells CASSQDRTGTSGGRYNEQFF. The CDR3 DNA sequence: TGTGCCAGCAGCCAAGACAGGACCGGGACTAGCGGAGGACGCTACAATGAGCAGTTCTTC.